These T cell receptor beta chains were read from a single sample in a study of CD8 T cells in ankylosing spondylitis. TCRdb reprocessed the 5' RACE reads via MiXCR and lists one record per CDR3 protein. The sample records a few hundred thousand distinct CDR3 sequences, roughly 6.6% being singletons. Sequencing used blood, either unsorted or a sorted T cell fraction (not recorded which). Receptors originate from a male donor with ankylosing spondylitis. CDR3s include the opening cysteine and the closing phenylalanine or tryptophan. Fields, in order: D gene, V gene, J gene, clone size, CDR3 length, CDR3 DNA, CDR3 protein. A D gene is named only where the DNA matches it firmly. Size tells how often a clone was seen (once, few, many) or the class of an expanded clone, and some rows leave it out.

TRBD1	TRBV29-1	TRBJ1-1	many	13	TGCAGCGTTGATCAGGGGGCACACACTGAAGCTTTCTTT	CSVDQGAHTEAFF
NA	TRBV4-1	TRBJ1-1	many	18	TGCGCCAGCAGCCAAGAAAAAGGGCTGGGGCAGACGAACACTGAAGCTTTCTTT	CASSQEKGLGQTNTEAFF
NA	TRBV6-1	TRBJ2-3	NA	15	TGTGCCAGCAGTGTTTACCCTTCCCACACAGATACGCAGTATTTT	CASSVYPSHTDTQYF
NA	TRBV20-1	TRBJ2-7	many	16	TGCAGTGCTGGCTCCGGGACTCCCTCGGGTTCCTACGAGCAGTACTTC	CSAGSGTPSGSYEQYF
NA	TRBV7-8	TRBJ2-5	few	14	TGTGCCAGCAGCTTCAGCCGAGTACGAGAGACCCAGTACTTC	CASSFSRVRETQYF
NA	TRBV25-1	TRBJ2-5	many	13	TGTGCCAGCAGTTCCCCGTTTAGAGAGACCCAGTACTTC	CASSSPFRETQYF
NA	TRBV6-1	TRBJ2-7	few	13	TGTGCCAGCAGTGAATGGAGCAGTCGGGAGCAGTACTTC	CASSEWSSREQYF
NA	TRBV29-1	TRBJ2-1	many	13	TGCAGCGTTGTAGGTCATACCTACAATGAGCAGTTCTTC	CSVVGHTYNEQFF
NA	TRBV20-1	TRBJ1-2	NA	12	TGCAGTGCTAGAGAGGCAGGGCTTGGCTACACCTTC	CSAREAGLGYTF
TRBD2	TRBV4-1	TRBJ2-1	many	16	TGCGCCAGCAGCCAATTAGCGGGAGCCTCCTACAATGAGCAGTTCTTC	CASSQLAGASYNEQFF
TRBD1	TRBV4-3	TRBJ2-7	many	16	TGCGCCAGCAGCCAAGCAAGACAGGGTACGATCTACGAGCAGTACTTC	CASSQARQGTIYEQYF
NA	TRBV4-3	TRBJ2-1	many	14	TGCGCCAGCAGCCACGCCGGCAGAAACAATGAGCAGTTCTTC	CASSHAGRNNEQFF
TRBD1	TRBV27	TRBJ2-5	NA	14	TGTGCGACCCGGGACAGGGGGTTCCGAGAGACCCAGTACTTC	CATRDRGFRETQYF
NA	TRBV7-2	TRBJ2-2	many	15	TGTGCCAGCAGCTTGGGGGCTTACAGTCCCGGGGAGCTGTTTTTT	CASSLGAYSPGELFF
NA	TRBV20-1	TRBJ2-1	many	12	TGCAGTGCCACCCCACCCTGGGACGGTCAGTTCTTC	CSATPPWDGQFF
NA	TRBV20-1	TRBJ2-4	many	15	TGCAGTGCTCATGACAAGGAAAGTAGCAAAAACATTCAGTACTTC	CSAHDKESSKNIQYF
NA	TRBV6-5	TRBJ1-1	few	15	TGTGCCAGCAGTTACTCCCTTGGAACAAAGGGAGTAACTTTCTTT	CASSYSLGTKGVTFF
TRBD2	TRBV4-1	TRBJ2-1	NA	17	TGCGCCAGCAAAAAAGCGGGGGGCCATAACTCCTACAATGAGCAGTTCTTC	CASKKAGGHNSYNEQFF